Listed here are 30 T cell receptor beta chains from one sample, sequenced in a study of cytomegalovirus exposure and HLA in healthy donors. Libraries were prepared by immunoSEQ multiplex PCR; TCRdb keeps only in-frame clonotypes and omits some of them. The sample lists about 120,000 clones; about 87% were seen once. The sequenced sample consisted of PBMCs. All receptors derive from a woman between 18 and 29 years old in good health and CMV-seronegative.

V is TRBV27 and J is TRBJ2-3, with 7 positions matching TRBD2. Germline V gene data show CDR1 as MNHEY and CDR2 as SMNVEV (reference sequence). The CDR3 length is 15 residues. V lost 3 bases, J lost 6 bases, and 9 bases stayed unmatched. CDR3 in amino acids: CASSFAASGSDTQYF. The CDR3 nucleotides read TGTGCCAGCAGTTTCGCAGCTAGCGGATCGGATACGCAGTATTTT.

The chain has TRBV7-8 and TRBJ1-5; D gene uncertain. The germline V gene has CDR1 SGHVS and CDR2 FQNEAQ. V gave up 5 bases and J gave up 2 bases, with 16 bases separating them. CDR3 length equals 16 residues. The CDR3 reads CASSARETEGNQPQHF. CDR3 nucleotides: TGTGCCAGCAGCGCCCGAGAGACCGAGGGCAATCAGCCCCAGCATTTT.

The genes are TRBV28 and TRBJ2-1; a possible D gene is TRBD2 (7 bases). The CDR3 sequence is 13 residues long. Germline CDR1 reads MDHEN; CDR2 reads SYDVKM. With 5 bases removed from V and 10 bases from J, the gap between germline ends came to 15 bases. The CDR3 bases are TGTGCCAGCAGTCAAGGGGGGGGCTACGAGCAGTTCTTC. Protein: CASSQGGGYEQFF.

The gene calls are TRBV6-6 and TRBJ2-1, with a possible D match to TRBD1 (6 bases). CDR1 and CDR2 from the germline V gene are MNHNY and SVGAGI (reference sequence). With 5 bases removed from V and 2 bases from J, the gap between germline ends came to 13 bases. The CDR3 loop spans 15 amino acids. The CDR3 DNA is TGTGCCAGCAGTACAACAGGGACGACCTACAATGAGCAGTTCTTC. This sequence encodes CASSTTGTTYNEQFF.

In its sample, this clone was seen once. The V and J genes are TRBV7-2 and TRBJ2-2; 7 nucleotides agree with TRBD1. The CDR3 is 15 residues long. Germline CDR1 is SGHTA and CDR2 is FQGNSA. Trimming took 3 bases from V and 5 from J; bases not matched to a gene: 6. CDR3 sequence (DNA): TGTGCCAGCAGCTTTCCGGGACAGAATACCGGGGAGCTGTTTTTT. Its translation is CASSFPGQNTGELFF.

The rearrangement joins TRBV28 to TRBJ2-7, with TRBD2 as a possible D gene (6 bases). Germline-derived CDR1 and CDR2 are MDHEN and SYDVKM. The CDR3 extends over 16 amino acids. V lost 2 bases and J 3 bases, leaving 17 bases between the germline ends. The CDR3, as DNA: TGTGCCAGCAGTTTAGGGGCTTGGGGGGATATCTACGAGCAGTACTTC. Its protein product is CASSLGAWGDIYEQYF.

The rearrangement links TRBV28 to TRBJ2-2; TRBD2 might be the D (5 bases). Trimming took 7 bases from V and 6 from J, leaving 18 bases between them. This CDR3 has 15 amino acids. Germline CDR1 MDHEN, CDR2 SYDVKM. The CDR3 loop is CASIPGLARAGELFF. The CDR3 DNA is TGTGCCAGCATCCCCGGTCTAGCCCGCGCCGGGGAGCTGTTTTTT. The entire variable domain, with the rest obtained from reference TRBV28 and TRBJ2-2, is as follows: DVKVTQSSRYLVKRTGEKVFLECVQDMDHENMFWYRQDPGLGLRLIYFSYDVKMKEKGDIPEGYSVSREKKERFSLILESASTNQTSMYLCASIPGLARAGELFFGEGSRLTVL.

The rearrangement joins TRBV6-5 to TRBJ1-5; D is unclear. Germline V gene lookup returns CDR1 MNHEY and CDR2 SVGAGI. Trimming pared 6 bases from V and 6 bases from J, leaving 15 bases between. The CDR3 loop spans 14 amino acids. The CDR3 spells CASRQDSDGQPQHF. In DNA, the CDR3 is TGTGCCAGCAGGCAGGACTCGGACGGTCAGCCCCAGCATTTT.

The J gene is TRBJ1-2, the V gene TRBV28, with D tentatively TRBD1 (5 bases). Trimming took 3 bases from V and 5 from J, leaving 22 bases between them. The CDR3 contains 17 residues. Looked up from germline, CDR1 is MDHEN and CDR2 is SYDVKM. This CDR3 is CASSFSRGYGREYGYTF. DNA for the CDR3: TGTGCCAGCAGTTTCTCCCGGGGGTACGGAAGGGAATATGGCTACACCTTC.

The V call is TRBV7-2, the J call TRBJ1-2; 7 bases are a match to TRBD1. The CDR3 loop spans 14 amino acids. J was trimmed by 8 bases and V by 4 bases; bases with no gene match: 10. CDR1 SGHTA and CDR2 FQGNSA come from the germline V gene. The DNA of the CDR3 is TGTGCCAGCAGCTCCTCGACAGGGAGTAGAGGCTACACCTTC. Its protein is CASSSSTGSRGYTF.

This clone has just a few counts. The rearrangement links TRBV27 to TRBJ2-7; D gene unclear. The CDR3 contains 12 residues. The germline V gene encodes CDR1 MNHEY and CDR2 SMNVEV (reference sequence). Trimming removed 2 bases at V and 5 bases at J, with 7 bases between. The CDR3 loop is CASSLVGDEQYF. CDR3 nucleotide sequence: TGTGCCAGCAGTTTAGTCGGAGACGAGCAGTACTTC.

The chain combines TRBV2 with TRBJ2-7; no clear D gene. CDR3 length: 11 amino acids. Germline-derived CDR1 and CDR2 are SNHLY and FYNNEI. Deletions cut 0 bases from V and 11 bases from J, with 8 bases between. In DNA, the CDR3 is TGTGCCAGCAGTGAAGCTGGCATTAAGTACTTC. Encoded protein: CASSEAGIKYF.

The gene calls are TRBV5-1 and TRBJ1-2; TRBD1 matches 9 bases. CDR3 length: 16 residues. Looked up from germline, CDR1 is SGHRS and CDR2 is YFSETQ. V was pared by 2 bases and J by 2 bases, with 7 bases of the junction left unmatched. Here the CDR3 DNA reads TGCGCCAGCAGCTTAACCCAGACAGGGGGGAACTATGGCTACACCTTC. It translates to CASSLTQTGGNYGYTF. Supplemented by reference TRBV5-1 and TRBJ1-2, the full variable domain reads KAGVTQTPRYLIKTRGQQVTLSCSPISGHRSVSWYQQTPGQGLQFLFEYFSETQRNKGNFPGRFSGRQFSNSRSEMNVSTLELGDSALYLCASSLTQTGGNYGYTFGSGTRLTVV.

The J gene is TRBJ2-5, the V gene TRBV25-1; 12 nucleotides line up with TRBD2. Trimming at V came to 4 bases and at J to 1 base, leaving 1 base not matched to a gene. There are 15 residues in the CDR3. Germline V gene lookup returns CDR1 MGHDK and CDR2 SYGVNS. Here the CDR3 reads CASSGTSGAQETQYF. CDR3 in DNA: TGTGCCAGCAGTGGGACTAGCGGGGCCCAAGAGACCCAGTACTTC. Filled out from reference TRBV25-1 and TRBJ2-5, the complete variable domain reads EADIYQTPRYLVIGTGKKITLECSQTMGHDKMYWYQQDPGMELHLIHYSYGVNSTEKGDLSSESTVSRIRTEHFPLTLESARPSHTSQYLCASSGTSGAQETQYFGPGTRLLVL.

The rearrangement joins TRBV28 to TRBJ2-3; tentative D call: TRBD1 (7 bases). Per the germline V gene, CDR1 is MDHEN and CDR2 is SYDVKM. The CDR3 covers 15 residues. The V gene lost 4 bases and the J gene lost 3 bases, with 14 bases spanning the gap. The CDR3 DNA is TGTGCCAGCAGTTCCCCAGGGGGGAGGACAGATACGCAGTATTTT. This codes for CASSSPGGRTDTQYF.

The chain joins TRBV19 to TRBJ2-2, with TRBD1 matching over 8 bases. Germline CDR1 and CDR2: LNHDA and SQIVND (reference sequence). V was clipped by 7 bases and J by 0 bases; unmatched bases: 4. The CDR3 sequence is 15 residues long. CDR3: CASTKTGANTGELFF. The CDR3 nucleotides are TGTGCCAGTACGAAGACAGGGGCGAACACCGGGGAGCTGTTTTTT.

The chain links TRBV30 to TRBJ2-1, with 14 bases identical to TRBD2. The CDR3 length is 16 residues. Trimming removed 8 bases from V and 7 bases from J; junction bases left unmatched: 13. Germline CDR1 and CDR2: GTSNPN and SVGIG (reference sequence). This CDR3 is CAQERLAGGPWNEQFF. In DNA, the CDR3 is TGTGCCCAGGAGCGACTAGCGGGGGGGCCCTGGAATGAGCAGTTCTTC.

The gene calls are TRBV7-9 and TRBJ2-1, with 10 bases fitting TRBD1. Germline V gene lookup returns CDR1 SEHNR and CDR2 FQNEAQ (reference sequence). The CDR3 loop spans 16 amino acids. V was pared by 5 bases and J by 7 bases, with 11 bases of the junction left unmatched. CDR3 sequence (DNA): TGTGCCAGCAGCAGACAGGGGGCAAATTTCTCAAATGAGCAGTTCTTC. It translates to CASSRQGANFSNEQFF.

V usage is TRBV19 and J usage is TRBJ1-1, with 8 nucleotides matching TRBD1. Germline V gives CDR1 LNHDA, CDR2 SQIVND (reference sequence). The V and J ends lost 4 bases and 6 bases, in that order; junction bases with no gene match: 10. The CDR3 length is 15 residues. Here the CDR3 DNA reads TGTGCCAGTAGTACCTGGACAGGGCCCGATCCTGAAGCTTTCTTT. This sequence encodes CASSTWTGPDPEAFF.

The J gene is TRBJ2-1, the V gene TRBV9; TRBD2 matches 7 bases. Per the germline V gene, CDR1 is SGDLS and CDR2 is YYNGEE. V lost 0 bases, J lost 7 bases, and 13 bases stayed unmatched. This CDR3 region has 17 residues. Here the CDR3 DNA reads TGTGCCAGCAGCGTAGGTCTGGGGCTCAGCGGGGAAAATGAGCAGTTCTTC. Its protein product is CASSVGLGLSGENEQFF.

The chain carries TRBV10-3 and TRBJ1-4, with no clear D. Trimming took 0 bases from V and 0 from J, leaving 5 bases between them. The germline V gene has CDR1 ENHRY and CDR2 SYGVKD. The CDR3 length is 15 residues. CDR3 protein: CAISESLPTNEKLFF. CDR3 DNA: TGTGCCATCAGTGAGTCCCTCCCAACTAATGAAAAACTGTTTTTT.

The count of this clone is one. The chain is built from TRBV28 and TRBJ1-1; 7 bases match TRBD1. Unmatched junction bases numbered 8, after V lost 6 bases and J lost 1 base. The germline V gene encodes CDR1 MDHEN and CDR2 SYDVKM. CDR3 length: 15 residues. The CDR3 sequence: CASRYPGTANTEAFF. DNA for the CDR3: TGTGCCAGCAGATATCCCGGGACAGCGAACACTGAAGCTTTCTTT.

The genes are TRBV5-4 and TRBJ2-7, with 12 bases matching TRBD2. The germline CDR1 and CDR2 sequences are SGHNT and YYREEE (reference sequence). V was clipped by 0 bases and J by 2 bases; unmatched bases: 0. The CDR3 contains 15 residues. CDR3 coding DNA: TGTGCCAGCAGCTTGGGGACTAGCGGGACCTACGAGCAGTACTTC. As protein: CASSLGTSGTYEQYF.

This clone was found once. V and J are TRBV6-6 and TRBJ2-1; D is ambiguous. Germline assignment: CDR1 MNHNY and CDR2 SVGAGI (reference sequence). This CDR3 has 13 residues. V was trimmed by 9 bases and J by 0 bases, leaving 9 bases between them. The CDR3, as DNA: TGTGCCAGTCGACAAAGCTCCTACAATGAGCAGTTCTTC. It codes for CASRQSSYNEQFF.

This chain links TRBV5-5 with TRBJ1-4; D remains unclear. The CDR3 is 17 amino acids. Trimming shortened V by 3 bases and J by 3 bases, and 18 bases separated the two germline ends. Germline CDR1 SGHKS, CDR2 YYEKEE (reference sequence). This CDR3 reads CASSWGPVIAANEKLFF. CDR3 nucleotide sequence: TGTGCCAGCAGCTGGGGTCCAGTTATAGCGGCTAATGAAAAACTGTTTTTT. Using reference TRBV5-5 and TRBJ1-4 for the parts outside the CDR3, the full variable domain is DAGVTQSPTHLIKTRGQQVTLRCSPISGHKSVSWYQQVLGQGPQFIFQYYEKEERGRGNFPDRFSARQFPNYSSELNVNALLLGDSALYLCASSWGPVIAANEKLFFGSGTQLSVL.

The rearrangement joins TRBV5-4 to TRBJ2-3; TRBD2 matches at 8 bases. Unmatched junction bases numbered 9, after V lost 4 bases and J lost 5 bases. Per germline, CDR1 SGHNT and CDR2 YYREEE (reference sequence). This CDR3 is built from 15 residues. CDR3 loop: CASSPGSGKGDTQYF. The CDR3 bases are TGTGCCAGCAGCCCCGGTAGCGGGAAAGGAGATACGCAGTATTTT.

The V call is TRBV5-8, the J call TRBJ2-1; D possibly corresponds to TRBD2 (6 bases). V was shortened by 5 bases and J by 4 bases, with 16 bases between the two germline ends. The CDR3 runs to 15 residues. CDR1 and CDR2 from the germline V gene are SGHTS and YDEGEE. The CDR3 reads CASRYRDSVYNEQFF. In DNA, the CDR3 is TGTGCCAGCAGGTATCGGGACTCCGTATACAATGAGCAGTTCTTC.

This clone was seen just once. This sequence joins TRBV5-1 and TRBJ1-6; TRBD1 matches 9 bases. Germline V gene sequence: CDR1 SGHRS, CDR2 YFSETQ. Trimming at V came to 5 bases and at J to 7 bases, leaving 7 bases not matched to a gene. The CDR3 consists of 15 residues. The DNA for the CDR3 is TGCGCCAGCAGTAGTTGGGACAGGGCAAATTCACCCCTCCACTTT. Translated, it gives CASSSWDRANSPLHF.

The J gene is TRBJ2-7, the V gene TRBV5-1, with 11 bases lining up with TRBD2. Germline CDR1 reads SGHRS; CDR2 reads YFSETQ. After removal of 0 bases from V and 3 bases from J, the junction contained 2 bases not matched to a gene. This CDR3 has 15 residues. DNA of the CDR3: TGCGCCAGCAGCTTGGGACTAGCGGGGAACTACGAGCAGTACTTC. Protein product: CASSLGLAGNYEQYF.

The gene calls are TRBV7-9 and TRBJ2-2, with D perhaps TRBD1 (5 bases). Deletions cut 5 bases from V and 4 bases from J, with 17 bases between. The germline CDR1 and CDR2 sequences are SEHNR and FQNEAQ (reference sequence). This CDR3 spans 16 amino acids. CDR3 sequence reads: CASSPPGARVTGELFF. CDR3 bases: TGTGCCAGCAGCCCACCTGGGGCTAGGGTCACCGGGGAGCTGTTTTTT.